This TCR beta chain comes out of a study of identical twins. The V end was cut by 0 bases, the J end by 5 bases, with 17 bases between. Per germline, CDR1 DFQATT and CDR2 SNEGSKA (reference sequence). The CDR3 covers 15 residues. Carrying unique molecular identifiers, the cDNA also gained a universal primer site through template switching. In TCRdb, the 5' RACE reads were re-called with MiXCR into one record per CDR3 protein. Counted here are under 900,000 distinct CDR3 sequences, 15% to 20% occurring once; the ten biggest clones make up around 13%. This sample also belongs to another study, concerning T cells expressing NK-cell markers. In that study: Sorted CD3+CD56+NKG2C+, CD3+CD56+NKG2C- and CD3+CD56-NKG2C+ T cells supplied TCR beta repertoires.

V and J are TRBV20-1 and TRBJ2-7, with D perhaps matching TRBD1 (5 bases). The sequenced material came from PBMCs. The sequence was collected from a woman aged 18-29 years in good health. In nucleotides, the CDR3 is TGCAGTGCTAGAGATTATGGGGCAACAGTCCACGAGCAGTACTTC. Translating gives CSARDYGATVHEQYF.